One sample yielded the 22 T cell receptor beta chains listed below, sequenced in a study of graft-versus-host responses after intestinal transplantation. TCRdb keeps only in-frame clones here, not all; method: immunoSEQ multiplex PCR. The table lists about 90,000 clones, about 93% of them singletons. No antigen has been assigned to these receptors. This material consisted of unstimulated CD8+ T cells sorted from spleen or lymph node cells, taken before transplant. The receptors were gathered from a human donor who was the organ donor for an intestinal transplant.

The gene calls are TRBV2 and TRBJ1-4; D is unclear. In germline, CDR1 is SNHLY, CDR2 FYNNEI. With 5 bases removed from V and 11 bases from J, the gap between germline ends came to 12 bases. This CDR3 has 12 residues. The CDR3 here is CASSYPPGKLFF. CDR3 sequence (DNA): TGTGCCAGCAGTTACCCCCCCGGGAAACTGTTTTTT.

This clone has a single count. The junction shows a germline mismatch at one end, possibly a read error. This chain links TRBV18 with TRBJ1-6; a weak D match, TRBD1 (6 bases). Germline V gene lookup returns CDR1 KGHSH and CDR2 LQKENI. The CDR3 has 14 amino acids. CDR3 bases: TGTGCCAGCTCACCGGGGGCGTTTAATTCACCCCTCCGCTTT. It specifies CASSPGAFNSPLRF.

The CDR3 nucleotides read TGTGCCAGCAGCCCGGGGTGGGGAGCTAGCTCCTACGAGCAGTACTTC. Its translation: CASSPGWGASSYEQYF. The rearrangement links TRBV7-9 to TRBJ2-7; tentative D call: TRBD2 (5 bases). Germline assignment: CDR1 SEHNR and CDR2 FQNEAQ (reference sequence). CDR3 length: 16 residues. Trimming removed 5 bases at V and 0 bases at J, with 17 bases between.

The V and J genes are TRBV28 and TRBJ2-7; a possible D gene is TRBD2 (6 bases). Trimming left V 3 bases short and J 3 bases short, with 18 bases between. The CDR3 runs to 16 residues. Germline-derived CDR1 and CDR2 are MDHEN and SYDVKM. The DNA of the CDR3 is TGTGCCAGCAGTTTGTTCTCTCTCGGGGGAGTCTACGAGCAGTACTTC. Protein: CASSLFSLGGVYEQYF.

The genes are TRBV19 and TRBJ1-2; no clear D gene. V was cut by 8 bases and J by 6 bases, with 16 bases left in between. Per the germline V gene, CDR1 is LNHDA and CDR2 is SQIVND (reference sequence). This CDR3 is 13 amino acids long. The CDR3 DNA reads as TGTGCCAGTCGGGGTGAGGGTATGGATGGCTACACCTTC. Encoded protein: CASRGEGMDGYTF.

The chain recombines TRBV28 with TRBJ2-7; possibly TRBD2 for D (7 bases). This CDR3 has 14 residues. Trimming pared 11 bases from V and 2 bases from J, leaving 19 bases between. Germline lookup yields CDR1 MDHEN and CDR2 SYDVKM. The CDR3: CAHSPGGGPYEQYF. CDR3 coding DNA: TGTGCCCACTCACCGGGGGGCGGGCCCTACGAGCAGTACTTC.

The chain links TRBV14 to TRBJ1-1; 7 bases align to TRBD1. Per germline, CDR1 SGHDN and CDR2 FVKESK. This CDR3 comprises 15 residues. V shed 2 bases, J shed 7 bases, and the junction held 10 bases outside the gene matches. CDR3 loop: CASSQPHGQEFEAFF. The CDR3 DNA follows: TGTGCCAGCAGCCAACCCCACGGACAGGAGTTTGAAGCTTTCTTT.

This clone was observed a single time. This chain uses TRBV27 with TRBJ2-7; 7 bases align to TRBD2. The CDR3 runs 16 residues. CDR1 and CDR2 (germline): MNHEY, SMNVEV (reference sequence). The V and J ends lost 6 bases and 2 bases, in that order; junction bases with no gene match: 13. The DNA for the CDR3 is TGTGCCAGCAGCCCCTTCGGGCTAGCGGAAACCTACGAGCAGTACTTC. It is translated as CASSPFGLAETYEQYF.

The chain uses TRBV5-6 and TRBJ2-1; D is perhaps TRBD2 (6 bases). V lost 1 base to trimming and J lost 12 bases, with 14 bases between them. The CDR3 spans 13 residues. CDR1 and CDR2 (germline): SGHDT, YYEEEE. CDR3 in amino acids: CASSLSIGSGQFF. The CDR3 coding sequence is TGTGCCAGCAGCTTGTCTATCGGGAGCGGGCAGTTCTTC.

The genes are TRBV7-6 and TRBJ2-3, with TRBD2 matching 8 bases. CDR1 and CDR2 from the germline V gene are SGHVS and FNYEAQ. Trimming removed 5 bases from V and 5 bases from J; junction bases left unmatched: 6. This CDR3 is built from 14 residues. The CDR3 sequence is CASSAVSGVDTQYF. In nucleotides, the CDR3 is TGTGCCAGCAGCGCCGTTAGCGGGGTAGATACGCAGTATTTT.

The chain links TRBV7-9 to TRBJ2-7; TRBD1 agrees at 7 bases. Germline V gene lookup returns CDR1 SEHNR and CDR2 FQNEAQ (reference sequence). J lost 5 bases, V lost 4 bases, and 11 bases had no gene match. The CDR3 is made up of 15 amino acids. The CDR3 loop reads CASSSTTGVYHEQYF. CDR3 sequence (DNA): TGTGCCAGCAGCTCCACCACAGGGGTATATCACGAGCAGTACTTC.

The chain has TRBV19 and TRBJ2-7; 8 bases are shared with TRBD1. The CDR3 extends over 14 amino acids. The V gene end was trimmed by 10 bases and the J gene end by 4 bases; junction bases not matched to a gene: 12. CDR1 and CDR2 from the germline V gene are LNHDA and SQIVND (reference sequence). CDR3 residues: CATQPWQGAYEQYF. The CDR3 coding sequence is TGTGCCACCCAACCTTGGCAGGGGGCTTACGAGCAGTACTTC.

This chain uses TRBV4-3 with TRBJ2-5; weak D call: TRBD2 (6 bases). The CDR3 totals 13 residues. Between the trimmed V and J ends, which lost 0 bases and 12 bases, there was a span of 14 bases. Germline lookup yields CDR1 LGHNA and CDR2 YSLEER. CDR3 amino acids: CASSQDMRRAKYF. The DNA of the CDR3 is TGCGCCAGCAGCCAAGATATGAGGAGGGCTAAGTACTTC.

The chain carries TRBV7-8 and TRBJ1-5; D is uncertain. In germline, CDR1 is SGHVS, CDR2 FQNEAQ. CDR3 length equals 20 residues. The V end was cut by 0 bases, the J end by 0 bases, with 21 bases between. CDR3 in DNA: TGTGCCAGCAGCTTAGCGATGGCGAGGGCCCCCTCTTTTAGCAATCAGCCCCAGCATTTT. It is translated as CASSLAMARAPSFSNQPQHF.

This chain links TRBV5-4 with TRBJ1-4; 11 nucleotides line up with TRBD1. The CDR3 runs 15 residues. J was trimmed by 5 bases and V by 3 bases; bases with no gene match: 3. Germline V gene sequence: CDR1 SGHNT, CDR2 YYREEE (reference sequence). The CDR3 DNA follows: TGTGCCAGCAGCTGGGACAGGGGGGAAAATGAAAAACTGTTTTTT. It codes for CASSWDRGENEKLFF.

V gene TRBV15 combines with J gene TRBJ1-5; the match to TRBD1 covers 9 bases. Germline CDR1 LNHNV, CDR2 YYDKDF (reference sequence). This CDR3 spans 16 amino acids. V was clipped by 0 bases and J by 5 bases; unmatched bases: 5. The DNA of the CDR3 is TGTGCCACCAGCAGAGAGGCGGGACAGGGTCATCAGCCCCAGCATTTT. Translation gives CATSREAGQGHQPQHF.

The chain joins TRBV4-1 to TRBJ2-1, with TRBD2 identical over 7 bases. CDR1 MGHRA and CDR2 YSYEKL come from the germline V gene. This CDR3 spans 18 amino acids. The V segment lost 4 bases and the J segment 0 bases; nucleotides outside the gene matches: 12. CDR3 residues: CASSLRAGVPNSYNEQFF. The DNA of the CDR3 is TGCGCCAGCAGCCTCCGGGCGGGGGTCCCAAACTCCTACAATGAGCAGTTCTTC.

The chain couples TRBV6-1 to TRBJ2-3; possibly TRBD2 for D (5 bases). CDR1 and CDR2 from the germline V gene are MNHNS and SASEGT. V was cut by 2 bases and J by 1 base, with 7 bases left in between. The CDR3 is made up of 14 amino acids. The CDR3 nucleotides read TGTGCCAGCAGTGAACTAGCTGGCACAGATACGCAGTATTTT. Translated: CASSELAGTDTQYF.

The rearrangement joins TRBV4-1 to TRBJ1-1; tentative D call: TRBD1 (5 bases). This CDR3 has 14 amino acids. The V gene lost 6 bases and the J gene lost 4 bases, with 15 bases spanning the gap. Germline V gene sequence: CDR1 MGHRA, CDR2 YSYEKL. CDR3 DNA: TGCGCCAGCAGGCTCGGGGAGGGGCCCACTGAAGCTTTCTTT. Its protein product is CASRLGEGPTEAFF.

CDR3 nucleotide sequence: TGTGCCAGCTTGCAACAGGAGAACACTGAAGCTTTCTTT. It yields the protein CASLQQENTEAFF. The chain couples TRBV28 to TRBJ1-1; maybe TRBD1 (5 bases). V lost 8 bases and J 1 base, leaving 11 bases between the germline ends. CDR3 length equals 13 residues. CDR1 is MDHEN and CDR2 is SYDVKM in the germline V gene. The whole variable domain, remainder taken from reference TRBV28 and TRBJ1-1, is DVKVTQSSRYLVKRTGEKVFLECVQDMDHENMFWYRQDPGLGLRLIYFSYDVKMKEKGDIPEGYSVSREKKERFSLILESASTNQTSMYLCASLQQENTEAFFGQGTRLTVV.

The J gene is TRBJ2-7, the V gene TRBV7-6, with D maybe TRBD1 (5 bases). The germline CDR1 and CDR2 sequences are SGHVS and FNYEAQ. The CDR3 runs to 12 residues. Between the trimmed V and J ends, which lost 10 bases and 12 bases, there was a span of 22 bases. CDR3 DNA: TGTGCCACCCTCAGCTTAGGCCAGGGTCCGTACTTC. Its protein product is CATLSLGQGPYF. The full variable domain, its missing parts supplied by reference TRBV7-6 and TRBJ2-7, is GAGVSQSPRYKVTKRGQDVALRCDPISGHVSLYWYRQALGQGPEFLTYFNYEAQQDKSGLPNDRFSAERPEGSISTLTIQRTEQRDSAMYRCATLSLGQGPYFGPGTRLTVT.

This chain links TRBV11-3 with TRBJ2-7, with TRBD2 matching over 8 bases. CDR1 SGHNT and CDR2 YENEEA come from the germline V gene. The length of the CDR3 is 19 residues. V lost 3 bases and J lost 3; bases outside the gene matches: 19. Written as DNA, the CDR3 is TGTGCCAGCAGCTTTATAGCAGCGGGGGTACTATTCAGGGGCTACGAGCAGTACTTC. Translation: CASSFIAAGVLFRGYEQYF.